Listed below are T cell receptor beta chains from one sample, sequenced in a study of T cell changes during pregnancy in multiple sclerosis. Using immunoSEQ multiplex PCR, the repertoire was profiled, and TCRdb retains in-frame clones only, with some absent. The sample has about 55,000 clones; around 94% are singletons. The starting material was CD8+ T cells from peripheral blood mononuclear cells, obtained in the third trimester of pregnancy. All receptors derive from a female donor with multiple sclerosis, enrolled in a pregnancy study. The CDR3 runs from the conserved cysteine through the conserved F or W. Each record gives: V gene, J gene, CDR3 length, CDR3 protein.

TRBV11-3	TRBJ2-3	16	CASRGGPQLPTDTQYF
TRBV5-1	TRBJ1-1	14	CASSGGTGRTEAFF
TRBV6-5	TRBJ2-3	16	CASSYSTGEVTDTQYF
TRBV27	TRBJ2-3	15	CASSFGTSGRAGQYF
TRBV19	TRBJ1-5	15	CASSILSGSNQPQHF
TRBV5-5	TRBJ2-3	14	CASSNGQGTDTQYF
TRBV9	TRBJ2-7	15	CASSVAPAGDGEQYF
TRBV7-6	TRBJ2-3	17	CASSLLASERSTDTQYF
TRBV7-7	TRBJ2-7	13	CASSPTGGYEQYF
TRBV10-2	TRBJ1-1	13	CASSGQGFIEAFF
TRBV7-3	TRBJ2-1	14	CASSQGPSYNEQFF
TRBV2	TRBJ2-1	14	CASSEGTRWNEQFF
TRBV7-6	TRBJ2-1	13	CASSVINGGEQFF
TRBV29-1	TRBJ2-1	16	CSVEYYGRGSYNEQFF
TRBV14	TRBJ1-1	13	CASSQFGVTEAFF
TRBV10-3	TRBJ1-3	15	CAINPDREAGNTIYF
TRBV14	TRBJ2-7	13	CASSQGEDYEQYF
TRBV6-4	TRBJ1-1	14	CASRWTAEGPEAFF
TRBV30	TRBJ1-1	14	CAWSVLAVNTEAFF
TRBV4-1	TRBJ2-2	17	CASSQEGLAEKTGELFF
TRBV2	TRBJ2-1	15	CASRSTSGRLDEQFF
TRBV9	TRBJ1-3	17	CASSASAWTGSGNTIYF
TRBV10-2	TRBJ2-2	17	CASSESTSGSNTGELFF
TRBV9	TRBJ2-7	13	CASSETSGHEQYF
TRBV10-1	TRBJ2-2	15	CASSEGTSDTGELFF
TRBV6-6	TRBJ2-1	16	CASSQERGSGYNEQFF